The T cell receptor beta chain under discussion was sequenced for a study of blood T cell repertoires in COVID-19. Study in general: Both acute and convalescent COVID-19 samples were obtained from the United States, Italy and Spain. T cells, B-cell-depleted T cells, or PBMCs provided the cDNA or gDNA that served as material.

In the study's own analysis: Nucleated cell number was recorded as an estimate derived from reference gene primer amplification. Clones were sequenced by immunoSEQ multiplex PCR, and TCRdb holds only the in-frame ones, with some missing. V, J and clone size were drawn from that table, and D and trimming were deduced from the DNA. The sample gives a few hundred thousand clones, about 89% of which show up once; about 0.8% is in the top ten. CDR1 SNHLY and CDR2 FYNNEI come from the germline V gene. The CDR3 is 12 residues long. The germline V and J ends were trimmed by 2 bases and 10 bases, with 9 bases remaining between them.

The specimen sequenced was peripheral blood. The receptor comes from a young man with acute or convalescent COVID-19. The chain carries TRBV2 and TRBJ2-4; no firm D call. DNA of the CDR3: TGTGCCAGCAGTGAACATGACAAGATTCAGTACTTC. Amino acids: CASSEHDKIQYF. Filled out from reference TRBV2 and TRBJ2-4, the complete variable domain reads EPEVTQTPSHQVTQMGQEVILRCVPISNHLYFYWYRQILGQKVEFLVSFYNNEISEKSEIFDDQFSVERPDGSNFTLKIRSTKLEDSAMYFCASSEHDKIQYFGAGTRLSVL.